Following are 24 T cell receptor beta chains from one sample sequenced in a study of human T cells and chemical hapten exposure. This sample's time point: patch test 1, 2 weeks after DPC sensitization. The treatment: therapeutic diphenylcyclopropenone sensitization with weekly scalp DPC. TCRdb reanalysed the RACE reads using MiXCR and keeps one entry per CDR3 protein. The sample yields roughly 120,000 distinct CDR3 sequences, 9.5% to 13% seen once. The material was whole blood, obtained in connection with sensitization to the hapten diphenylcyclopropenone (DPC). All receptors come from a woman aged 50 to 65 with alopecia areata. Some clones in this sample may be carry-over from other donors' samples.

Ten or more counts support this clonotype. This chain connects TRBV12-3 or TRBV12-4 to TRBJ1-6; maybe TRBD1 (6 bases). The CDR3 runs to 15 residues. V lost 6 bases and J lost 6, with 15 bases in between. The CDR3 loop reads CASRRATGVNSPLHF. The CDR3 nucleotides are TGTGCCAGCAGAAGAGCGACAGGCGTTAATTCACCCCTCCACTTT.

This clonotype was seen a few times. The rearrangement links TRBV27 to TRBJ1-6; no reliable D call. The CDR3 length is 13 residues. Trimming shortened V by 3 bases and J by 4 bases, and 4 bases separated the two germline ends. Germline V gene sequence: CDR1 MNHEY, CDR2 SMNVEV (reference sequence). CDR3 coding DNA: TGTGCCAGCAGTTTCTGGTATAATTCACCCCTCCACTTT. It codes for CASSFWYNSPLHF.

The chain combines TRBV29-1 with TRBJ2-3, with 9 bases identical to TRBD2. Germline assignment: CDR1 SQVTM and CDR2 ANQGSEA. V dropped 1 base and J dropped 3; count of bases not matched to a gene: 8. The CDR3 contains 16 residues. This chain's CDR3 is CSVEGLGLAWTDTQYF. The CDR3 DNA reads as TGCAGCGTTGAAGGTCTGGGACTAGCATGGACAGATACGCAGTATTTT.

This clonotype turned up a few times. The rearrangement links TRBV5-1 to TRBJ2-1, with D unclear. V was pared by 1 base and J by 5 bases, with 10 bases between. Germline-derived CDR1 and CDR2 are SGHRS and YFSETQ. The CDR3 extends over 14 amino acids. In DNA, the CDR3 is TGCGCCAGCAGCTTGAATCCTCCTAACAATGAGCAGTTCTTC. Amino acid sequence: CASSLNPPNNEQFF.

This clonotype showed up just once. The J gene is TRBJ2-7, the V gene TRBV5-1; the D is unclear. Germline V CDR1 and CDR2: SGHRS, YFSETQ. V was cut by 6 bases and J by 2 bases, with 15 bases left in between. The CDR3 contains 14 residues. CDR3 DNA: TGCGCCAGCACCCAACCCGGGCCCCCCTACGAGCAGTACTTC. Its protein is CASTQPGPPYEQYF.

V gene TRBV7-6 combines with J gene TRBJ1-1; unclear D gene. The CDR3 runs to 14 residues. The V end was cut by 0 bases, the J end by 2 bases, with 7 bases between. Germline V gene lookup returns CDR1 SGHVS and CDR2 FNYEAQ. The CDR3 loop is CASSLASVNTEAFF. The CDR3 DNA is TGTGCCAGCAGCTTAGCCTCCGTAAACACTGAAGCTTTCTTT.

The V and J genes are TRBV2 and TRBJ2-7, with 11 bases aligning to TRBD1. V lost 6 bases to trimming and J lost 9 bases; unmatched junction nucleotides: 7. The CDR3 sequence is 13 residues long. Germline assignment: CDR1 SNHLY and CDR2 FYNNEI. The CDR3 coding sequence is TGTGCCAGCAGAGGACAGGGGGCAAGTCCGCAGTACTTC. Protein sequence: CASRGQGASPQYF.

This clonotype was recorded many times. CDR3 DNA sequence: TGCAGTGCTAAGACAGGGGCTTACACAGATACGCAGTATTTT. Protein: CSAKTGAYTDTQYF. The chain joins TRBV20-1 to TRBJ2-3, with TRBD1 identical over 8 bases. V trimming: 4 bases; J trimming: 2 bases; junction bases outside the gene matches: 5. The CDR3 is 14 amino acids. Germline V gene sequence: CDR1 DFQATT, CDR2 SNEGSKA (reference sequence).

Concerning this clonotype itself: One base away lies a much larger clone, so this may be a sequencing read error. The CDR3 sequence is CASSPNLLYEQYF. The CDR3, as DNA: TGTGCCAGCAGTCCCAACCTACTCTACGAGCAGTACTTC. The chain recombines TRBV28 with TRBJ2-7; D is unresolved. Germline V CDR1 and CDR2: MDHEN, SYDVKM. CDR3 length: 13 amino acids. Trimming removed 5 bases at V and 3 bases at J, with 11 bases between.

This clonotype was seen ten or more times. The V and J genes are TRBV6-5 and TRBJ1-5; D ambiguous. The germline V gene has CDR1 MNHEY and CDR2 SVGAGI. Trimming took off 6 bases at V and 3 bases at J, with 12 bases between the two ends. This CDR3 comprises 14 residues. CDR3 protein: CASSRGSINQPQHF. The CDR3, as DNA: TGTGCCAGCAGCCGCGGGAGTATCAATCAGCCCCAGCATTTT.

The chain combines TRBV28 with TRBJ1-3, with D uncertain. CDR3 size: 15 residues. Per the germline V gene, CDR1 is MDHEN and CDR2 is SYDVKM. The ends were cut back, 2 bases at V and 0 bases at J, with 8 bases in the middle. In nucleotides, the CDR3 is TGTGCCAGCAGTTTAATCAGACGCTCTGGAAACACCATATATTTT. Translating it yields CASSLIRRSGNTIYF.

This clonotype was recorded a few times. CDR3 DNA sequence: TGCGCCAGCAGCTCTCTCGACTACGAGCAGTACTTC. It translates to CASSSLDYEQYF. The chain carries TRBV5-1 and TRBJ2-7; no reliable D call. The germline V gene has CDR1 SGHRS and CDR2 YFSETQ. The ends were cut back, 3 bases at V and 3 bases at J, with 7 bases in the middle. The CDR3 is 12 amino acids.

The chain links TRBV18 to TRBJ2-7; 7 bases are shared with TRBD1. CDR3 length equals 13 residues. Unmatched junction bases numbered 6, after V lost 3 bases and J lost 7 bases. Germline CDR1 and CDR2: KGHSH and LQKENI. The CDR3 sequence: CASSPRQGDEQYF. CDR3 nucleotide sequence: TGTGCCAGCTCACCGAGGCAGGGGGATGAGCAGTACTTC. The whole variable domain, remainder taken from reference TRBV18 and TRBJ2-7, is NAGVMQNPRHLVRRRGQEARLRCSPMKGHSHVYWYRQLPEEGLKFMVYLQKENIIDESGMPKERFSAEFPKEGPSILRIQQVVRGDSAAYFCASSPRQGDEQYFGPGTRLTVT.

This clonotype was found a few times. V gene TRBV5-1 combines with J gene TRBJ2-3, with 13 bases aligning to TRBD2. Germline-derived CDR1 and CDR2 are SGHRS and YFSETQ. This CDR3 region has 16 residues. The V segment lost 7 bases and the J segment 2 bases; nucleotides outside the gene matches: 7. CDR3 loop: CASSGTSGTFTDTQYF. CDR3 coding DNA: TGCGCCAGCTCCGGGACTAGCGGGACGTTCACAGATACGCAGTATTTT.

This clonotype appeared many times. The V and J genes are TRBV7-9 and TRBJ2-1; D might be TRBD2 (5 bases). The V end was cut by 5 bases, the J end by 0 bases, with 14 bases between. Per the germline V gene, CDR1 is SEHNR and CDR2 is FQNEAQ (reference sequence). The CDR3 is 16 amino acids. CDR3: CASSPYPRVSYNEQFF. The CDR3 DNA sequence: TGTGCCAGCAGCCCGTACCCGAGGGTCTCCTACAATGAGCAGTTCTTC. The variable domain in full, completed from reference TRBV7-9 and TRBJ2-1, reads DTGVSQNPRHKITKRGQNVTFRCDPISEHNRLYWYRQTLGQGPEFLTYFQNEAQLEKSRLLSDRFSAERPKGSFSTLEIQRTEQGDSAMYLCASSPYPRVSYNEQFFGPGTRLTVL.

This clonotype was counted ten times or more. V gene TRBV28 combines with J gene TRBJ2-5; D is unclear. The CDR3 has 12 amino acids. V shed 4 bases and J shed 13 bases, with 16 bases lying between them. CDR1 and CDR2 (germline): MDHEN, SYDVKM. CDR3 sequence reads: CASSSSLLHAYF. Written as DNA, the CDR3 is TGTGCCAGCAGTTCATCCCTACTCCACGCGTACTTC.

The chain is built from TRBV7-9 and TRBJ2-1; 7 bases align to TRBD1. This CDR3 is 14 amino acids long. Germline V lookup: CDR1 SEHNR, CDR2 FQNEAQ (reference sequence). V shed 5 bases and J 2 bases; nucleotides not matched to a gene: 3. The CDR3 sequence is CASSRGQTYNEQFF. CDR3 DNA: TGTGCCAGCAGCCGGGGACAGACCTACAATGAGCAGTTCTTC.

The chain uses TRBV29-1 and TRBJ1-3; D is ambiguous. The CDR3 length is 13 residues. V shed 4 bases and J shed 2 bases, with 9 bases lying between them. CDR1 and CDR2 (germline): SQVTM, ANQGSEA. CDR3 residues: CSVGVQAGNTIYF. In DNA, the CDR3 is TGCAGCGTTGGGGTCCAGGCTGGAAACACCATATATTTT.

The table lists this clonotype with a few counts. The chain links TRBV20-1 to TRBJ1-5, with D perhaps TRBD1 (6 bases). From germline, CDR1 is DFQATT and CDR2 SNEGSKA (reference sequence). There are 13 residues in the CDR3. Trimming shortened V by 3 bases and J by 5 bases, and 11 bases separated the two germline ends. The CDR3 loop reads CSASPDRYQPQHF. The CDR3 nucleotides read TGCAGTGCTAGCCCGGACAGATATCAGCCCCAGCATTTT.

This sequence joins TRBV7-9 and TRBJ1-5; possibly TRBD1 for D (5 bases). Trimming took 5 bases from V and 3 from J, leaving 11 bases between them. The CDR3 consists of 14 residues. Per the germline V gene, CDR1 is SEHNR and CDR2 is FQNEAQ (reference sequence). Here the CDR3 reads CASSRDGFNQPQHF. Written as DNA, the CDR3 is TGTGCCAGCAGCCGGGACGGCTTCAATCAGCCCCAGCATTTT.

This chain links TRBV5-5 with TRBJ2-7; 8 bases match TRBD2. With 4 bases clipped from V and 0 bases from J, the junction kept 3 bases outside the gene matches. In germline, CDR1 is SGHKS, CDR2 YYEKEE (reference sequence). This CDR3 is built from 14 residues. The CDR3 nucleotides are TGTGCCAGCAGCATTAGCGGGATCTCCTACGAGCAGTACTTC. The encoded protein is CASSISGISYEQYF.

This chain links TRBV7-2 with TRBJ2-2, with TRBD2 matching over 12 bases. The CDR3 consists of 17 residues. Germline V gene sequence: CDR1 SGHTA, CDR2 FQGNSA. The V and J ends lost 4 bases and 8 bases, in that order; junction bases with no gene match: 11. CDR3 loop: CASSSRGLAGGLGELFF. Written as DNA, the CDR3 is TGTGCCAGCAGCTCCCGAGGGCTAGCGGGGGGGCTGGGGGAGCTGTTTTTT.

The chain is built from TRBV3-2 and TRBJ2-1; the tabulated D call, TRBD1, remains unverified against the DNA. TRBV3-2 is reported as a pseudogene. The CDR3 spans 17 residues. For the CDR3, the DNA is TGTGCCAGCAGCCACGTTGTTCCGGGACCGTGGAACAATGAGCAGTTCTTC. It is translated as CASSHVVPGPWNNEQFF.

This clonotype was recorded only once. V and J are TRBV28 and TRBJ2-4; perhaps D is TRBD1 or TRBD2 (5 bases each). This CDR3 contains 15 residues. CDR1 and CDR2 from the germline V gene are MDHEN and SYDVKM. Trimming removed 2 bases from V and 0 bases from J, with 8 bases in between. The DNA of the CDR3 is TGTGCCAGCAGTTTAGAGGGGATAGCCAAAAACATTCAGTACTTC. Its translation is CASSLEGIAKNIQYF.